What follows are 22 T cell receptor beta chains derived from one specimen sequenced in a study of radiotherapy plus CTLA-4 blockade in lung cancer. Repertoires were generated with immunoSEQ multiplex PCR, while TCRdb's copy carries only in-frame clones and drops some. The sample includes about 35,000 clones, more than 80% of them seen just once. Sample: peripheral blood, taken from a patient treated with radiotherapy plus ipilimumab. Receptors were obtained from a human donor with non-small cell lung cancer who had stable disease on radiotherapy plus ipilimumab.

The V and J genes are TRBV28 and TRBJ2-7; TRBD2 matches 7 bases. The CDR3 runs 14 residues. The J segment lost 7 bases and the V segment lost 6 bases, leaving 12 bases of the junction unmatched. Germline V gene sequence: CDR1 MDHEN, CDR2 SYDVKM. The CDR3 loop is CASSPGGMGPEQYF. In DNA form, the CDR3 reads TGTGCCAGCAGCCCCGGGGGGATGGGTCCGGAGCAGTACTTC.

The genes are TRBV29-1 and TRBJ2-1, with TRBD2 matching over 10 bases. V dropped 3 bases and J dropped 2; count of bases not matched to a gene: 10. This CDR3 comprises 17 residues. CDR1 is SQVTM, CDR2 ANQGSEA, per germline. CDR3 sequence: CSVDSSGRIATYNEQFF. The DNA of the CDR3 is TGCAGCGTTGATTCTAGCGGGAGAATCGCCACCTACAATGAGCAGTTCTTC.

The rearrangement uses TRBV6-5 and TRBJ2-5; 7 nucleotides match TRBD2. The CDR3 is made up of 15 amino acids. Germline trimming cut 0 bases from V and 4 bases from J; bases unmatched to any gene: 5. Germline-derived CDR1 and CDR2 are MNHEY and SVGAGI. CDR3 in DNA: TGTGCCAGCAGTTACTCGCCGGGGGGAGTAGAGACCCAGTACTTC. Translated, it gives CASSYSPGGVETQYF.

Written as DNA, the CDR3 is TGTGCCAGCAGGGCGTGGACAGGGGGCGTGCAAGCTGGAAACACCATATATTTT. Translation gives CASRAWTGGVQAGNTIYF. The chain uses TRBV11-2 and TRBJ1-3, with TRBD1 identical over 11 bases. CDR1 SGHAT and CDR2 FQNNGV come from the germline V gene. The CDR3 runs to 18 residues. V shed 6 bases, J shed 2 bases, and the junction held 12 bases outside the gene matches.

This chain links TRBV9 with TRBJ2-3; 9 positions match TRBD2. J gave up 6 bases and V 5 bases, and 7 bases lay outside the gene matches. Germline V gene sequence: CDR1 SGDLS, CDR2 YYNGEE. CDR3 size: 14 residues. CDR3 coding DNA: TGTGCCAGCAGTCTTAGCGGGAGCGTGGATACGCAGTATTTT. This encodes CASSLSGSVDTQYF. Full variable domain (outside the CDR3, taken from reference TRBV9 and TRBJ2-3): DSGVTQTPKHLITATGQRVTLRCSPRSGDLSVYWYQQSLDQGLQFLIQYYNGEERAKGNILERFSAQQFPDLHSELNLSSLELGDSALYFCASSLSGSVDTQYFGPGTRLTVL.

V is TRBV4-3 and J is TRBJ1-2; TRBD1 matches 8 bases. Germline V lookup: CDR1 LGHNA, CDR2 YSLEER. Germline trimming cut 0 bases from V and 1 base from J; bases unmatched to any gene: 7. The CDR3 runs 17 residues. The CDR3 nucleotides are TGCGCCAGCAGCCAAGACTTATGGACAGGGCGTAACTATGGCTACACCTTC. Translated: CASSQDLWTGRNYGYTF.

The rearrangement links TRBV4-3 to TRBJ1-2; 12 bases line up with TRBD1. The V gene end was trimmed by 0 bases and the J gene end by 3 bases; junction bases not matched to a gene: 8. The CDR3 runs 18 residues. Germline lookup yields CDR1 LGHNA and CDR2 YSLEER. The CDR3, as DNA: TGCGCCAGCAGCCAAGATCACGGGACAGGGGGCTCGTACTATGGCTACACCTTC. This codes for CASSQDHGTGGSYYGYTF.

CDR3 sequence reads: CASSATAGTDTQYF. Written as DNA, the CDR3 is TGTGCCAGCAGCGCCACGGCGGGAACAGATACGCAGTATTTT. This rearrangement joins TRBV9 to TRBJ2-3; possible D gene TRBD2, 6 bases. The CDR3 length is 14 residues. Between the trimmed V and J ends, which lost 3 bases and 3 bases, there was a span of 11 bases. The germline gives CDR1 SGDLS, CDR2 YYNGEE.

CDR3 amino acids: CASSLARNTEAFF. CDR3 in DNA: TGTGCCAGCAGTTTGGCTCGGAACACTGAAGCTTTCTTT. V gene TRBV27 combines with J gene TRBJ1-1; D is unclear. The germline CDR1 and CDR2 sequences are MNHEY and SMNVEV (reference sequence). V shed 3 bases and J shed 1 base, with 6 bases lying between them. The CDR3 has 13 residues.

This chain connects TRBV9 to TRBJ2-5; 8 bases are shared with TRBD1. Per the germline V gene, CDR1 is SGDLS and CDR2 is YYNGEE. Trimming cost V 2 bases and J 4 bases; bases outside gene matches: 4. The CDR3 consists of 14 residues. CDR3 in amino acids: CASSVTGGGETQYF. The DNA of the CDR3 is TGTGCCAGCAGCGTTACAGGGGGAGGAGAGACCCAGTACTTC.

This rearrangement joins TRBV7-2 to TRBJ1-1, with a tentative D call TRBD1 (5 bases). The V end was cut by 4 bases, the J end by 2 bases, with 8 bases between. CDR3 length equals 13 residues. Germline values: CDR1 SGHTA, CDR2 FQGNSA. The CDR3 bases are TGTGCCAGCAGCTCGGACATCAACACTGAAGCTTTCTTT. Translated: CASSSDINTEAFF.

The CDR3 protein is CASSTPGQPSSYEQYF. CDR3 bases: TGTGCCAGCAGTACCCCGGGACAACCCTCCTCCTACGAGCAGTACTTC. The chain carries TRBV6-6 and TRBJ2-7; maybe TRBD1 (6 bases). V was shortened by 5 bases and J by 0 bases, with 17 bases between the two germline ends. The germline CDR1 and CDR2 sequences are MNHNY and SVGAGI (reference sequence). The length of the CDR3 is 16 residues.

The gene calls are TRBV28 and TRBJ2-5, with TRBD1 as a possible D gene (6 bases). The CDR3 is made up of 14 amino acids. Germline assignment: CDR1 MDHEN and CDR2 SYDVKM. V was pared by 10 bases and J by 2 bases, with 17 bases between. The CDR3 region is CATMSGHFQETQYF. The CDR3 DNA is TGTGCCACTATGTCGGGACACTTTCAAGAGACCCAGTACTTC.

The gene calls are TRBV30 and TRBJ1-3, with TRBD1 identical over 7 bases. The CDR3 is 15 residues long. With 5 bases clipped from V and 4 bases from J, the junction kept 11 bases outside the gene matches. Germline V gene data show CDR1 as GTSNPN and CDR2 as SVGIG (reference sequence). The CDR3 is CAWAEGGAGGNTIYF. DNA for the CDR3: TGTGCCTGGGCTGAAGGGGGCGCGGGGGGAAACACCATATATTTT.

V usage is TRBV14 and J usage is TRBJ2-7; D is ambiguous. Trimming left V 4 bases short and J 6 bases short, with 13 bases between. CDR1 is SGHDN, CDR2 FVKESK, per germline. The CDR3 runs to 13 residues. The DNA of the CDR3 is TGTGCCAGCAGCCGAGATGTCTCCGGCGAGCAGTACTTC. Protein product: CASSRDVSGEQYF.

V gene TRBV19 combines with J gene TRBJ1-1, with a possible D match to TRBD1 (5 bases). The CDR3 extends over 17 amino acids. Trimming pared 7 bases from V and 5 bases from J, leaving 26 bases between. Germline values: CDR1 LNHDA, CDR2 SQIVND (reference sequence). The CDR3 is CASNPRDGGLSATEAFF. CDR3 coding DNA: TGTGCCAGTAACCCACGGGACGGGGGGTTAAGCGCGACTGAAGCTTTCTTT.

V is TRBV27 and J is TRBJ1-1, with unresolved D. V was cut by 1 base and J by 0 bases, with 3 bases left in between. The CDR3 is 13 amino acids. Germline CDR1 reads MNHEY; CDR2 reads SMNVEV (reference sequence). The CDR3 bases are TGTGCCAGCAGTTTATTCTTGAACACTGAAGCTTTCTTT. This gives the protein CASSLFLNTEAFF.

This chain connects TRBV18 to TRBJ2-7; D unclear. The CDR3 extends over 14 amino acids. V was pared by 2 bases and J by 0 bases, with 8 bases between. CDR1 is KGHSH and CDR2 is LQKENI in the germline V gene. CDR3: CASSPVQISYEQYF. CDR3 coding DNA: TGTGCCAGCTCACCAGTCCAGATCTCCTACGAGCAGTACTTC.

This chain joins TRBV13 and TRBJ2-1, with D possibly TRBD2 on 7 matching bases. Looked up from germline, CDR1 is PRHDT and CDR2 is FYEKMQ (reference sequence). V lost 2 bases, J lost 0 bases, and 32 bases lay in between. This CDR3 is built from 23 residues. CDR3 amino acids: CASSLRRPRGATFLSSSYNEQFF. As DNA, the CDR3 is TGTGCCAGCAGCTTACGCAGACCCCGGGGGGCTACCTTCCTTTCAAGCTCCTACAATGAGCAGTTCTTC.

This chain uses TRBV11-2 with TRBJ2-7, with 7 bases fitting TRBD1. With V trimmed by 10 bases and J by 0 bases, 6 bases remained unmatched. The germline V gene has CDR1 SGHAT and CDR2 FQNNGV. The CDR3 consists of 13 residues. The CDR3 reads CATPGQSSYEQYF. CDR3 in DNA: TGTGCCACCCCGGGACAGAGCTCCTACGAGCAGTACTTC. The entire variable domain, with the rest obtained from reference TRBV11-2 and TRBJ2-7, is as follows: EAGVAQSPRYKIIEKRQSVAFWCNPISGHATLYWYQQILGQGPKLLIQFQNNGVVDDSQLPKDRFSAERLKGVDSTLKIQPAKLEDSAVYLCATPGQSSYEQYFGPGTRLTVT.

In this sample, this clone turned up once. Here the CDR3 DNA reads TGTGCCAGCAGCCAAGATGGGCTCAGGGAGCAGTACTTC. Amino acids: CASSQDGLREQYF. The chain carries TRBV4-2 and TRBJ2-7; D not resolved. Germline assignment: CDR1 LGHNA and CDR2 YNFKEQ. Trimming took 0 bases from V and 7 from J, leaving 10 bases between them. The CDR3 totals 13 residues.

The V and J genes are TRBV27 and TRBJ2-1; D might be TRBD1 (5 bases). V shed 3 bases and J shed 0 bases, with 12 bases lying between them. The CDR3 extends over 16 amino acids. The germline CDR1 and CDR2 sequences are MNHEY and SMNVEV (reference sequence). CDR3 residues: CASSLTETTSYNEQFF. The DNA of the CDR3 is TGTGCCAGCAGTTTGACAGAAACTACCTCCTACAATGAGCAGTTCTTC.